This T cell receptor (beta chain) was sequenced during a study of neurological immune-mediated disorders. Time point denoted: longitudinal time-point 2. This clonotype was seen a handful of times. MiXCR, applied by TCRdb to the 5' RACE reads, yields one record per CDR3 protein. The sample consists of tens of thousands of distinct CDR3 sequences, 5.5% to 6.5% of them appearing once. The TCR originated in a woman in her fifties or sixties with multiple sclerosis. Sequenced material: PBMCs.

The CDR3 nucleotides read TGCGCCAGCAGACCGGGGGGAGTTTTTGGGGAGACCCAGTACTTC. This encodes CASRPGGVFGETQYF. V is TRBV5-1 and J is TRBJ2-5; the match to TRBD2 covers 7 bases. V was pared by 5 bases and J by 5 bases, with 12 bases of the junction left unmatched. The CDR3 loop spans 15 amino acids. Looked up from germline, CDR1 is SGHRS and CDR2 is YFSETQ.